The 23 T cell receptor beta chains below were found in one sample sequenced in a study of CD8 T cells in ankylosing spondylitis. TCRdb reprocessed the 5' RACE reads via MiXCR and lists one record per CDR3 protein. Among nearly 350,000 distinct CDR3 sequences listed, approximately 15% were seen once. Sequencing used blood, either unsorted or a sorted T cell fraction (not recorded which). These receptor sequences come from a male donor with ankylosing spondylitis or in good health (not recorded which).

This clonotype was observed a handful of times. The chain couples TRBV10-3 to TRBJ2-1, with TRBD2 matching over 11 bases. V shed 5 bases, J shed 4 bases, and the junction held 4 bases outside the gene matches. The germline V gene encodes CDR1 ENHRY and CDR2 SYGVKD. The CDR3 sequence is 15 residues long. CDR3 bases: TGTGCCATCAGTCTGACTAGCGGGGCATACAATGAGCAGTTCTTC. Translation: CAISLTSGAYNEQFF.

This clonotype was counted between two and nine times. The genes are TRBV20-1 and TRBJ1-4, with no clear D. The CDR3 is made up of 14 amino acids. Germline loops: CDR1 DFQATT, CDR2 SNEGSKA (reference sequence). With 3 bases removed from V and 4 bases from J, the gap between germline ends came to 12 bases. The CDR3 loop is CSASPRSGNEKLFF. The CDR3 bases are TGCAGTGCTAGCCCTCGATCCGGTAATGAAAAACTGTTTTTT.

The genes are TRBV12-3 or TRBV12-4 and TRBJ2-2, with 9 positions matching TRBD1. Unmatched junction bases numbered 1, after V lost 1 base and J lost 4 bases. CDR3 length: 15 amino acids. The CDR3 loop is CASSLGDRATGELFF. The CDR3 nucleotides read TGTGCCAGCAGTTTAGGGGACAGGGCCACCGGGGAGCTGTTTTTT.

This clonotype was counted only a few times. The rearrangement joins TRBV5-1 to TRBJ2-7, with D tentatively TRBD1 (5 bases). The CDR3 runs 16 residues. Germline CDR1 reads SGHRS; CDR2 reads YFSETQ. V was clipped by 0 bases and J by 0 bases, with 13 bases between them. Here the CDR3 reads CASSLVGSGRSYEQYF. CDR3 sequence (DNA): TGCGCCAGCAGCTTGGTTGGTTCAGGGCGCTCCTACGAGCAGTACTTC.

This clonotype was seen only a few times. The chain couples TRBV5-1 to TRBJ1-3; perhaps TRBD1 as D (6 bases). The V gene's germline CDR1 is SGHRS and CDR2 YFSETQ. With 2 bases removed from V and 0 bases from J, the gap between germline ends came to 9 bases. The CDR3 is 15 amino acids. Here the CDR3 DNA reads TGCGCCAGCAGCTTACAGGGCTTCTCTGGAAACACCATATATTTT. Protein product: CASSLQGFSGNTIYF. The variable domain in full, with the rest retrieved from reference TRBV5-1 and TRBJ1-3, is KAGVTQTPRYLIKTRGQQVTLSCSPISGHRSVSWYQQTPGQGLQFLFEYFSETQRNKGNFPGRFSGRQFSNSRSEMNVSTLELGDSALYLCASSLQGFSGNTIYFGEGSWLTVV.

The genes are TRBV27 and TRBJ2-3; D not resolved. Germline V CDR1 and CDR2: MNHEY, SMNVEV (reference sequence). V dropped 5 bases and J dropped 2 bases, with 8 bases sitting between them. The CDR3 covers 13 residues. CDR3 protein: CASSPGPTDTQYF. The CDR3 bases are TGTGCCAGCAGTCCTGGACCCACAGATACGCAGTATTTT.

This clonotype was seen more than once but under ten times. The CDR3 nucleotides read TGTGCCAGCAGTCCCGGGACAGGCCAGAGCTCCTACAATGAGCAGTTCTTC. This codes for CASSPGTGQSSYNEQFF. The rearrangement links TRBV12-3 or TRBV12-4 to TRBJ2-1, with TRBD1 identical over 8 bases. V shed 5 bases and J 0 bases; nucleotides not matched to a gene: 9. The CDR3 totals 17 residues.

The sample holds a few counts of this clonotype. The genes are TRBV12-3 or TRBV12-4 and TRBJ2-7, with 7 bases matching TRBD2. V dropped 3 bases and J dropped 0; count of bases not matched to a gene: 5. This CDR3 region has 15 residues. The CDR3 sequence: CASSFLGGSSYEQYF. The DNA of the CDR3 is TGTGCCAGCAGTTTTTTGGGGGGGAGCTCCTACGAGCAGTACTTC.

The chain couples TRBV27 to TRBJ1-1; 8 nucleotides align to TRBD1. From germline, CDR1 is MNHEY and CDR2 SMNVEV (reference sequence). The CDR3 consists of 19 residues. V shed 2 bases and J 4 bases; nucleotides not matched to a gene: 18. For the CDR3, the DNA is TGTGCCAGCAGTTTAGAGCAGGGGGCGAGTCGGACGTCGATCACTGAAGCTTTCTTT. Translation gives CASSLEQGASRTSITEAFF.

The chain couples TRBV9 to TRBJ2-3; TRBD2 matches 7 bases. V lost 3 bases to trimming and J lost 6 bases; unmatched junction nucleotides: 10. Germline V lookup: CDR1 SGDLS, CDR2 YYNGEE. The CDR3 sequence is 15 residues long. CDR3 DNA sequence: TGTGCCAGCAGCGCGCTCGGGGGGAGAGTGGATACGCAGTATTTT. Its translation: CASSALGGRVDTQYF.

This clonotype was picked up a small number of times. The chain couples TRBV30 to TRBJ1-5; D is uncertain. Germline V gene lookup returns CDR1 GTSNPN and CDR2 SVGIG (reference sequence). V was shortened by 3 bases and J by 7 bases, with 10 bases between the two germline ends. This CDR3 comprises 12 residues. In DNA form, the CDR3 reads TGTGCCTGGAGCAGGTATTCCCAGCCCCAGCATTTT. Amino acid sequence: CAWSRYSQPQHF.

The CDR3 DNA reads as TGTGCCAGCAGAAAAGAGGGGGGAGCGGGCACAGATACGCAGTATTTT. It translates to CASRKEGGAGTDTQYF. The chain uses TRBV6-1 and TRBJ2-3, with D possibly called TRBD1 or TRBD2 (6 bases each). From germline, CDR1 is MNHNS and CDR2 SASEGT. Trimming took 6 bases from V and 1 from J, leaving 17 bases between them. The CDR3 runs 16 residues.

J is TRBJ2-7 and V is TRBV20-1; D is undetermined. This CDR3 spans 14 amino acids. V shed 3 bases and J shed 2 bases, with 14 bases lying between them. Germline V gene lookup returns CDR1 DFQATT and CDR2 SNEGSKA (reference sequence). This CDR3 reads CSARATTVTYEQYF. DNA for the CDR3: TGCAGTGCTAGGGCTACAACGGTAACCTACGAGCAGTACTTC.

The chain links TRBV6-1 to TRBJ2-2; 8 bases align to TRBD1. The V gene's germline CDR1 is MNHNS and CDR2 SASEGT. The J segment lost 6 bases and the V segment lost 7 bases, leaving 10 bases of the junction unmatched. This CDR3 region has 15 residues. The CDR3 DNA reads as TGTGCCAGCATAGGGACAGGACCCGTGGCCGGGGAGCTGTTTTTT. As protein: CASIGTGPVAGELFF.

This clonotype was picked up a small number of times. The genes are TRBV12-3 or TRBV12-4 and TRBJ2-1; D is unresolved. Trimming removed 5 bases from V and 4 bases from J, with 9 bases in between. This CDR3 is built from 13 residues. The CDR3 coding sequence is TGTGCCAGCAGTCCAAATCTGTACAATGAGCAGTTCTTC. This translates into CASSPNLYNEQFF.

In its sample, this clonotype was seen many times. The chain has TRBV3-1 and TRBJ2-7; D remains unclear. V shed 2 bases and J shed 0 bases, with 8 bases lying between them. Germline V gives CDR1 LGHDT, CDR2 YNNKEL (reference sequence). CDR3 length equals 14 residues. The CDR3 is CASSQKTDSYEQYF. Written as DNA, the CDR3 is TGTGCCAGCAGCCAAAAAACCGACTCCTACGAGCAGTACTTC.

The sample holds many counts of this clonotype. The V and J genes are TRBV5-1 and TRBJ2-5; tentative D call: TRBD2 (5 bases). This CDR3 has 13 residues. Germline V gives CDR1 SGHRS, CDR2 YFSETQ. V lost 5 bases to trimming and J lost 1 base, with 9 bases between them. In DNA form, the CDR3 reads TGCGCCAGCAGTGGGAGACCCCAAGAGACCCAGTACTTC. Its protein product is CASSGRPQETQYF.

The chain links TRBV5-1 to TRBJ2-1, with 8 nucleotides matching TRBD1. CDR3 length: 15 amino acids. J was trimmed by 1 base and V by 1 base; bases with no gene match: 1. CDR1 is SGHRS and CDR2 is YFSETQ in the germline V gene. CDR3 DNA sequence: TGCGCCAGCAGCTTGCGGGACAGGTCCTACAATGAGCAGTTCTTC. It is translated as CASSLRDRSYNEQFF.

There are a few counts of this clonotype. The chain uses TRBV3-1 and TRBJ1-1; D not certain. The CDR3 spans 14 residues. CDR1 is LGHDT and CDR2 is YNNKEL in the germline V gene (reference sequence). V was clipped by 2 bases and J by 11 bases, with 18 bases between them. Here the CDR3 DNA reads TGTGCCAGCAGCCAACCCGACCCTAGTGGTAGGGCTTTCTTT. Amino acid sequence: CASSQPDPSGRAFF.

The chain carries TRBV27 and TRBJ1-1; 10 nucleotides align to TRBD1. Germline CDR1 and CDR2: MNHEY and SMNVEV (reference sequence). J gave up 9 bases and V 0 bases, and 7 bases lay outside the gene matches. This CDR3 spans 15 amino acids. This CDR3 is CASSLSGQGIGKAFF. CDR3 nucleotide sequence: TGTGCCAGCAGTTTATCGGGACAGGGGATAGGTAAAGCTTTCTTT.

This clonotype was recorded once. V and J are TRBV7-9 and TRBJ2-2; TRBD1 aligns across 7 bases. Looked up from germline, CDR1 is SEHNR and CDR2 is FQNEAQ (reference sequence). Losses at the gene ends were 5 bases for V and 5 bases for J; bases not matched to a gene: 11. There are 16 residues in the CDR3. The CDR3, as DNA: TGTGCCAGCAGCATAACAGGGGCGGTCGGGACCGGGGAGCTGTTTTTT. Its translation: CASSITGAVGTGELFF.

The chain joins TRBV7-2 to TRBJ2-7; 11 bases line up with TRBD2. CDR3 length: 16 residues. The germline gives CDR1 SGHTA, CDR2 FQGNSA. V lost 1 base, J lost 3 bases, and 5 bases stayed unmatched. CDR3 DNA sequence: TGTGCCAGCAGCTTAGTGCCTAGCGGGAGGTACTACGAGCAGTACTTC. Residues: CASSLVPSGRYYEQYF.

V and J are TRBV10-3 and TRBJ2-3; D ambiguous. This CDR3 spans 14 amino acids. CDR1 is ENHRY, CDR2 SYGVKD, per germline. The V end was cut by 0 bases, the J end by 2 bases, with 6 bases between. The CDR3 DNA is TGTGCCATCAGTGAGTCGAGTATCACAGATACGCAGTATTTT. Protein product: CAISESSITDTQYF.